A single TCR beta chain is shown here with its context. Its antigen is not known. The data were produced by immunoSEQ multiplex PCR, yet TCRdb's version contains in-frame clones alone and is incomplete. Of about 100,000 clones in the sample, less than 90% were seen once. The data were taken from a study of T cell responses to AZD1222 COVID-19 vaccine. Study findings and constraints: At study baseline, merely more than 5 AZD1222 recipients were seropositive.

V lost 1 base and J lost 13, with 10 bases in between. This CDR3 is 11 amino acids long. Germline V CDR1 and CDR2: LGHDT, YNNKEL (reference sequence). This sequence was found in an adult in good health. The chain joins TRBV3-1 (or the pseudogene TRBV3-2) to TRBJ1-2; D gene unclear. The material was peripheral blood, obtained on day 0 of AZD1222 vaccination. The CDR3 DNA follows: TGTGCCAGCAGCCAAGGGGGTTCGTCCACCTTC. It is translated as CASSQGGSSTF.